Reported below is one T cell receptor beta chain. Its target is not known. These data are taken from a study of shared clonotypes between healthy human individuals. About the research overall: Three plates each covered CD4 naive and memory; CD8 naive two, CD8 memory one.

V lost 0 bases and J 3 bases, leaving 10 bases between the germline ends. The germline V gene encodes CDR1 MNHEY and CDR2 SVGAGI. The CDR3 length is 15 residues. Whole-study findings and limits: Compared with memory subsets, naive subsets generally had larger estimated richness. Generation of non-shared clonotypes was less probable than generation of clonotypes shared by all four donors.

Sequencing used immunoSEQ multiplex PCR; TCRdb keeps in-frame clones, though not all of them. This sample has around 510,000 clones, with more than 95% found just once. The sequenced sample consisted of naive CD4+ T cells sorted from blood. Subset specified: CD45RA+ positively selected. This receptor was identified in a woman aged 25-40 years in good health. J is TRBJ2-3 and V is TRBV6-5, with D perhaps TRBD2 (6 bases). The CDR3 protein is CASSYSKGRTDTQYF. CDR3 DNA sequence: TGTGCCAGCAGTTACTCGAAGGGGAGGACAGATACGCAGTATTTT.